This T cell receptor beta chain was observed in a study of CD8+ T cells in alopecia areata. As for treatment: oral pan-JAK inhibitor, 5-10 mg twice daily. CDR1 SGHVS and CDR2 FQNEAQ come from the germline V gene. V lost 4 bases and J 3 bases, leaving 12 bases between the germline ends. The CDR3 has 14 residues. This clone has only a few counts. Antigen unknown. Broader study findings: Tofacitinib significantly decreased scalp clonality and expanded CD8+ clones among top 100. Tofacitinib did not eliminate many expanded lesional clones from scalp or blood.

After isolation, RNA underwent reverse transcription to generate cDNA as the sequencing template. The repertoire was sequenced with immunoSEQ multiplex PCR; TCRdb's copy has only in-frame clones and lacks some. The sample consists of about 180,000 clones, less than 70% of them appearing once. This clonotype originated in a human donor with alopecia areata. The chain is built from TRBV7-8 and TRBJ1-1; no clear D. Material: CD8+ T cells sorted from blood, obtained at week 24, from a patient treated with tofacitinib. As DNA, the CDR3 is TGTGCCAGCAGCTGGCAAAGGGCGGACACTGAAGCTTTCTTT. Amino acids: CASSWQRADTEAFF.